Sequencing of this T cell receptor beta chain was carried out in a study of blood T cells in healthy people across ages. Whole-study results and caveats: No conclusive comparison of naive versus antigen-experienced cells was possible with unsorted PBMCs.

In regard to this clonotype: Its antigen is undetermined.

Roughly 9.8 milliliters of peripheral blood were drawn from each donor. The CDR3 length is 17 residues. Germline assignment: CDR1 SGHTA and CDR2 FQGNSA. The V and J ends lost 1 base and 1 base, in that order; junction bases with no gene match: 2. It was with a sample-barcoded 5' primer and a J-beta primer mix that a second PCR of roughly 7 to 11 cycles was run. TCRdb passed the 5' RACE reads through MiXCR, listing each CDR3 protein once. The sample comprises 600,000 to 650,000 distinct CDR3 sequences, roughly 58% of which are singletons, and 30% to 45% rests with the top ten. The gene calls are TRBV7-2 and TRBJ2-5; TRBD2 matches at 14 bases. Sequenced: blood. This receptor was taken from a man between 60 and 75 years old in good health. CDR3 amino acids: CASSLGLAGGFQETQYF. CDR3 bases: TGTGCCAGCAGCTTAGGACTAGCGGGGGGGTTCCAAGAGACCCAGTACTTC.